These 7 T cell receptor beta chains were sequenced from one sample in a study of CD4 and CD8 cells across lung adenocarcinoma regions. A single record per CDR3 protein comes from TCRdb applying MiXCR to the PCR reads. In the table there are under 4,000 distinct CDR3 sequences, approximately 60% of which are singletons. The sequenced material came from CD8+ T cells from the margin of a lung tumor. The source of these receptors is a female donor with lung adenocarcinoma. The CD4 and CD8 labels of this study may be unreliable.

As to this clonotype: The junction shows a germline mismatch at one end, possibly a read error. V and J are TRBV10-3 and TRBJ2-3; the D gene is possibly TRBD2 (6 bases). CDR1 and CDR2 from the germline V gene are ENHRY and SYGVKD. The CDR3 is 14 amino acids. The CDR3 sequence is CAGSGSSDTETQYF. CDR3 DNA sequence: TGTGCGGGGAGCGGGTCCAGTGATACAGAGACGCAGTATTTT.

Concerning this clonotype: Sequence at one end of the junction differs from germline and may be a read error. The chain has TRBV6-4 and TRBJ2-3, with D perhaps TRBD2 (7 bases). Looked up from germline, CDR1 is MRHNA and CDR2 is SNTAGT. This CDR3 is 16 amino acids long. CDR3 DNA: TGTGCCAGCGGGGCTAGAGGGGGAGGGGACTCGGATACGCAGTATTTC. Translating it yields CASGARGGGDSDTQYF.

In its sample, this clonotype ranks as medium-sized (0.01 to 0.1%). The chain combines TRBV14 with TRBJ2-5, with 11 nucleotides matching TRBD2. This CDR3 is 19 amino acids long. Germline V gene sequence: CDR1 SGHDN, CDR2 FVKESK. V lost 2 bases, J lost 2 bases, and 13 bases stayed unmatched. CDR3 sequence (DNA): TGTGCCAGCAGCCAACTCTCTCTCTCTAGCGGGAGGAGACAAGAGACCCAGTACTTC. The encoded protein is CASSQLSLSSGRRQETQYF.

This clonotype has a single count. V usage is TRBV6-1 and J usage is TRBJ2-5, with a tentative D call TRBD1 (6 bases). The J call may be wrong; the DNA end is better matched by TRBJ2-7. The germline CDR1 and CDR2 sequences are MNHNS and SASEGT. There are 14 residues in the CDR3. CDR3 amino acids: CASSLTGPGYEQYF. CDR3 coding DNA: TGTGCCAGCAGCCTAACAGGGCCTGGCTACGAGCAGTACTTC.

This chain uses TRBV12-3 or TRBV12-4 with TRBJ2-5; 9 bases agree with TRBD1. TRBJ2-7 explains the end of the DNA better; the J call may be wrong. This CDR3 is built from 13 residues. The CDR3 DNA sequence: TGTGCCAGCAGAAGGACAGGGGACTACGAGCAGTACTTC. It translates to CASRRTGDYEQYF.

The rearrangement links TRBV12-3 or TRBV12-4 to TRBJ2-1; D uncertain. The DNA end is more similar to TRBJ2-7, so the J call may be wrong. The CDR3 is 14 amino acids. CDR3 DNA sequence: TGTGCCAGCAGCTTGGGTTGGTTAGTTGACGAGCAGTACTTC. Its protein is CASSLGWLVDEQYF.

V gene TRBV4-3 combines with J gene TRBJ1-3; no reliable D call. This CDR3 region has 17 residues. Trimming left V 4 bases short and J 0 bases short, with 16 bases between. The germline CDR1 and CDR2 sequences are LGHNA and YSLEER. In DNA, the CDR3 is TGCGCCAGCAGCCTATCCCGGTCGGAATTCTCTGGAAACACCATATATTTT. Its protein is CASSLSRSEFSGNTIYF.